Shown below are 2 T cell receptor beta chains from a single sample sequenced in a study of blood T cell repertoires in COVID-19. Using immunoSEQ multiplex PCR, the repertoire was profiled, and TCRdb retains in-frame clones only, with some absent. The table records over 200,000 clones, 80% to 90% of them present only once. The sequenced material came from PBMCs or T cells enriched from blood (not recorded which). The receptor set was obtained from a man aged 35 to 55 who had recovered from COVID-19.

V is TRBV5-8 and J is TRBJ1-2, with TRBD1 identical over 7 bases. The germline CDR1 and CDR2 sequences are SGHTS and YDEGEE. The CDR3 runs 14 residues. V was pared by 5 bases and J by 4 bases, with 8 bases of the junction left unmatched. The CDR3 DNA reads TGTGCCAGCAGTTGGGGGACAGTCAGCTATGGCTACACCTTC. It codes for CASSWGTVSYGYTF.

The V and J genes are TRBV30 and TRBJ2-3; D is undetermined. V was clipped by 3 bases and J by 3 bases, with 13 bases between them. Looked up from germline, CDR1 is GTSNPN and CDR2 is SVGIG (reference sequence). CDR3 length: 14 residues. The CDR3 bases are TGTGCCTGGAGGGGTCACGCGGAGACAGATACGCAGTATTTT. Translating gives CAWRGHAETDTQYF.